The 25 T cell receptor beta chains presented below share a single source sample, sequenced in a study of blood T cell repertoires in COVID-19. The repertoire was sequenced with immunoSEQ multiplex PCR; TCRdb's copy has only in-frame clones and lacks some. The data hold some 350,000 clones, with 75% to 90% observed a single time. The sample taken for sequencing was peripheral blood. The receptors originated from a woman aged 45 to 65 with COVID-19, enrolled during active disease.

The chain couples TRBV19 to TRBJ2-3, with 12 bases fitting TRBD2. The germline V gene encodes CDR1 LNHDA and CDR2 SQIVND (reference sequence). The CDR3 sequence is 15 residues long. The trim removed 7 bases at V and 2 bases at J, leaving 4 bases unmatched. The CDR3 here is CASNRLAGVTDTQYF. The CDR3 nucleotides read TGTGCCAGTAACCGACTAGCGGGAGTCACAGATACGCAGTATTTT.

The V gene is TRBV23-1, the J gene TRBJ2-7; 8 bases agree with TRBD2. TRBV23-1 is annotated as an ORF whose role is uncertain. With V trimmed by 4 bases and J by 0 bases, 11 bases remained unmatched. The CDR3 runs to 17 residues. CDR3 region: CASSPTLGGLGSYEQYF. The CDR3 DNA reads as TGCGCCAGCAGTCCCACGCTGGGGGGACTAGGCTCCTACGAGCAGTACTTC.

The genes are TRBV5-1 and TRBJ2-7; maybe TRBD1 (6 bases). The germline V gene encodes CDR1 SGHRS and CDR2 YFSETQ. The CDR3 is 14 amino acids. V shed 4 bases and J shed 3 bases, with 14 bases lying between them. The CDR3: CASSQTEQGYEQYF. The CDR3 nucleotides are TGCGCCAGCAGCCAAACCGAACAGGGCTACGAGCAGTACTTC.

The chain uses TRBV29-1 and TRBJ2-3; TRBD2 agrees at 9 bases. CDR1 is SQVTM, CDR2 ANQGSEA, per germline. With 6 bases clipped from V and 1 base from J, the junction kept 8 bases outside the gene matches. The CDR3 is 15 amino acids. The CDR3 loop reads CSVPRRTSGTDTQYF. For the CDR3, the DNA is TGCAGCGTCCCCCGGAGGACTAGCGGCACAGATACGCAGTATTTT.

CDR3 coding DNA: TGTGCCAGCAGCCACCTAGCGGGAGCGTCCTACGAGCAGTACTTC. Translated: CASSHLAGASYEQYF. The chain has TRBV3-1 (or the pseudogene TRBV3-2) and TRBJ2-7; TRBD2 agrees at 10 bases. The length of the CDR3 is 15 residues. The V gene end was trimmed by 3 bases and the J gene end by 1 base; junction bases not matched to a gene: 3. Germline CDR1 and CDR2: LGHDT and YNNKEL (reference sequence).

This clone turned up a few times. This chain links TRBV14 with TRBJ1-1, with 7 nucleotides matching TRBD1. The CDR3 length is 15 residues. Germline loops: CDR1 SGHDN, CDR2 FVKESK. The ends lost 6 bases at V and 0 bases at J; junction bases unmatched: 7. CDR3 nucleotide sequence: TGTGCCAGCAGTGGCAGGGGGTACATGAACACTGAAGCTTTCTTT. Protein product: CASSGRGYMNTEAFF.

The chain couples TRBV3-1 (or the pseudogene TRBV3-2) to TRBJ2-4; D not certain. Deletions cut 1 base from V and 7 bases from J, with 5 bases between. The CDR3 contains 12 residues. The germline V gene has CDR1 LGHDT and CDR2 YNNKEL (reference sequence). For the CDR3, the DNA is TGTGCCAGCAGCCAAGCTGTCAACATTCAGTACTTC. This translates into CASSQAVNIQYF.

This chain joins TRBV19 and TRBJ1-6; the match to TRBD1 covers 7 bases. The CDR3 runs 13 residues. Looked up from germline, CDR1 is LNHDA and CDR2 is SQIVND (reference sequence). V lost 4 bases and J lost 10; bases outside the gene matches: 4. In DNA, the CDR3 is TGTGCCAGTAGTAAAACAGGGGACTCACCCCTCCACTTT. It encodes CASSKTGDSPLHF.

V and J are TRBV27 and TRBJ1-3, with a possible D match to TRBD1 (6 bases). Germline lookup yields CDR1 MNHEY and CDR2 SMNVEV (reference sequence). Trimming removed 6 bases from V and 4 bases from J, with 13 bases in between. The length of the CDR3 is 14 residues. CDR3 amino acids: CASSRTGRGNTIYF. CDR3 nucleotide sequence: TGTGCCAGCAGCCGTACAGGGAGAGGAAACACCATATATTTT.

The J gene is TRBJ1-5, the V gene TRBV3-1 (or the pseudogene TRBV3-2), with 11 bases aligning to TRBD1. The germline V gene encodes CDR1 LGHDT and CDR2 YNNKEL (reference sequence). This CDR3 comprises 17 residues. V lost 4 bases and J lost 2; bases outside the gene matches: 7. The CDR3 region is CASSPGQGVGGNQPQHF. The CDR3 region has the DNA TGTGCCAGCAGCCCGGGACAGGGGGTTGGCGGCAATCAGCCCCAGCATTTT.

The chain has TRBV19 and TRBJ2-3, with D tentatively TRBD2 (6 bases). Germline V gene sequence: CDR1 LNHDA, CDR2 SQIVND (reference sequence). Trimming pared 4 bases from V and 2 bases from J, leaving 10 bases between. The CDR3 spans 14 residues. CDR3: CASSRGVYTDTQYF. CDR3 coding DNA: TGTGCCAGTAGTAGGGGGGTATACACAGATACGCAGTATTTT. Using reference TRBV19 and TRBJ2-3 for the parts outside the CDR3, the full variable domain is DGGITQSPKYLFRKEGQNVTLSCEQNLNHDAMYWYRQDPGQGLRLIYYSQIVNDFQKGDIAEGYSVSREKKESFPLTVTSAQKNPTAFYLCASSRGVYTDTQYFGPGTRLTVL.

This clone was counted only a few times. The rearrangement links TRBV5-1 to TRBJ2-7; D remains unclear. CDR1 is SGHRS and CDR2 is YFSETQ in the germline V gene. The CDR3 is 14 residues long. Trimming shortened V by 0 bases and J by 5 bases, and 12 bases separated the two germline ends. The DNA for the CDR3 is TGCGCCAGCAGCTTGGAGAACAGATGGGACGAGCAGTACTTC. Its translation is CASSLENRWDEQYF.

This rearrangement joins TRBV9 to TRBJ2-1; D may be TRBD2 (5 bases). The germline V gene encodes CDR1 SGDLS and CDR2 YYNGEE. Trimming shortened V by 0 bases and J by 2 bases, and 15 bases separated the two germline ends. This CDR3 comprises 17 residues. CDR3: CASSVALSAIPYNEQFF. DNA of the CDR3: TGTGCCAGCAGCGTAGCCCTTAGCGCAATTCCCTACAATGAGCAGTTCTTC.

The chain has TRBV5-1 and TRBJ2-7; 13 bases map to TRBD2. The CDR3 is 18 amino acids. Germline V gene lookup returns CDR1 SGHRS and CDR2 YFSETQ. J was trimmed by 6 bases and V by 4 bases; bases with no gene match: 16. The CDR3 is CASSLTSGTSGAAGEQYF. In nucleotides, the CDR3 is TGCGCCAGCAGCCTAACCTCCGGGACTAGCGGGGCGGCGGGCGAGCAGTACTTC.

The rearrangement uses TRBV7-2 and TRBJ1-3, with TRBD1 matching over 9 bases. Germline V gene sequence: CDR1 SGHTA, CDR2 FQGNSA. The junction had 4 bases not matched to a gene; V was cut back by 5 bases and J by 2 bases. This CDR3 comprises 15 residues. The CDR3 is CASSGRQGAGNTIYF. CDR3 bases: TGTGCCAGCAGCGGCCGACAGGGGGCTGGAAACACCATATATTTT.

This chain links TRBV30 with TRBJ1-1, with D hard to call. This CDR3 comprises 13 residues. Germline CDR1 GTSNPN, CDR2 SVGIG (reference sequence). Trimming removed 0 bases at V and 3 bases at J, with 8 bases between. The CDR3 coding sequence is TGTGCCTGGAGTGTACAGACCTACACTGAAGCTTTCTTT. Amino acid sequence: CAWSVQTYTEAFF. Looking up the rest from reference TRBV30 and TRBJ1-1 gives the full variable domain: SQTIHQWPATLVQPVGSPLSLECTVEGTSNPNLYWYRQAAGRGLQLLFYSVGIGQISSEVPQNLSASRPQDRQFILSSKKLLLSDSGFYLCAWSVQTYTEAFFGQGTRLTVV.

This CDR3 reads CASSVRSYGYTF. The CDR3 nucleotides are TGTGCCAGCAGCGTCAGGTCCTATGGCTACACCTTC. This chain connects TRBV7-8 to TRBJ1-2; D gene unclear. V was trimmed by 5 bases and J by 4 bases, leaving 8 bases between them. Looked up from germline, CDR1 is SGHVS and CDR2 is FQNEAQ. The CDR3 spans 12 residues. The whole variable domain, remainder taken from reference TRBV7-8 and TRBJ1-2, is GAGVSQSPRYKVAKRGQDVALRCDPISGHVSLFWYQQALGQGPEFLTYFQNEAQLDKSGLPSDRFFAERPEGSVSTLKIQRTQQEDSAVYLCASSVRSYGYTFGSGTRLTVV.

The V call is TRBV29-1, the J call TRBJ1-2; no clear D gene. The CDR3 contains 11 residues. Trimming removed 7 bases at V and 8 bases at J, with 14 bases between. Germline CDR1 reads SQVTM; CDR2 reads ANQGSEA. DNA for the CDR3: TGCAGCGCAAAGACCGGAGGCGGCTACACCTTC. Its protein is CSAKTGGGYTF. The whole variable domain, filled in from reference TRBV29-1 and TRBJ1-2, reads SAVISQKPSRDICQRGTSLTIQCQVDSQVTMMFWYRQQPGQSLTLIATANQGSEATYESGFVIDKFPISRPNLTFSTLTVSNMSPEDSSIYLCSAKTGGGYTFGSGTRLTVV.

The chain employs TRBV10-3 and TRBJ1-6; 10 positions match TRBD1. The V gene's germline CDR1 is ENHRY and CDR2 SYGVKD. CDR3 length equals 14 residues. The V gene end was trimmed by 6 bases and the J gene end by 7 bases; junction bases not matched to a gene: 3. The CDR3 bases are TGTGCCATCAGCGGGACAGGGGTAAATTCACCCCTCCACTTT. Its translation: CAISGTGVNSPLHF.

The V gene is TRBV11-1, the J gene TRBJ1-1; no clear D gene. V lost 0 bases, J lost 10 bases, and 9 bases lay in between. The CDR3 loop spans 12 amino acids. CDR1 and CDR2 from the germline V gene are SGHAT and FQDESV (reference sequence). The CDR3 nucleotides read TGTGCCAGCAGCTTAGCCGGGGTGGGAGCTTTCTTT. This gives the protein CASSLAGVGAFF. The full variable domain, completed using reference TRBV11-1 and TRBJ1-1, is EAEVAQSPRYKITEKSQAVAFWCDPISGHATLYWYRQILGQGPELLVQFQDESVVDDSQLPKDRFSAERLKGVDSTLKIQPAELGDSAMYLCASSLAGVGAFFGQGTRLTVV.

The V and J genes are TRBV5-4 and TRBJ2-1; 11 nucleotides align to TRBD2. This CDR3 is 16 amino acids long. V lost 4 bases, J lost 5 bases, and 8 bases stayed unmatched. CDR1 and CDR2 (germline): SGHNT, YYREEE (reference sequence). The CDR3 DNA is TGTGCCAGCAGCCCTTTAGCGGGAGGGGGGGACAATGAGCAGTTCTTC. Translated: CASSPLAGGGDNEQFF.

This clone occurred a few times. This sequence joins TRBV7-2 and TRBJ1-2, with D unclear. V was clipped by 5 bases and J by 8 bases, with 21 bases between them. CDR3 length: 15 amino acids. Looked up from germline, CDR1 is SGHTA and CDR2 is FQGNSA. The CDR3 loop reads CASSPSGQNRVGYTF. The CDR3 DNA reads as TGTGCCAGCAGCCCTAGCGGCCAGAATCGGGTGGGCTACACCTTC. Combining the CDR3 with reference TRBV7-2 and TRBJ1-2 gives the whole variable domain GAGVSQSPSNKVTEKGKDVELRCDPISGHTALYWYRQSLGQGLEFLIYFQGNSAPDKSGLPSDRFSAERTGGSVSTLTIQRTQQEDSAVYLCASSPSGQNRVGYTFGSGTRLTVV.

The chain is built from TRBV5-6 and TRBJ2-7; 7 bases are a match to TRBD2. V shed 3 bases and J 3 bases; nucleotides not matched to a gene: 9. Germline V lookup: CDR1 SGHDT, CDR2 YYEEEE. The CDR3 sequence is 15 residues long. CDR3 in DNA: TGTGCCAGCAGCTCACCGGGACTATGGGGCTACGAGCAGTACTTC. Its protein is CASSSPGLWGYEQYF.

V usage is TRBV4-1 and J usage is TRBJ2-2, with 15 bases lining up with TRBD2. With 0 bases clipped from V and 8 bases from J, the junction kept 4 bases outside the gene matches. Germline CDR1 reads MGHRA; CDR2 reads YSYEKL. CDR3 length equals 17 residues. The CDR3 spells CASSQDSGTSGRGELFF. In nucleotides, the CDR3 is TGCGCCAGCAGCCAAGATAGTGGGACTAGCGGGAGGGGGGAGCTGTTTTTT.

The chain is built from TRBV30 and TRBJ1-5, with a weak D call TRBD1 (6 bases). Deletions cut 4 bases from V and 2 bases from J, with 9 bases between. Per germline, CDR1 GTSNPN and CDR2 SVGIG (reference sequence). The CDR3 is 13 amino acids. The CDR3 nucleotides read TGTGCCTGGAAGGGGGTCGGCAATCAGCCCCAGCATTTT. It translates to CAWKGVGNQPQHF.